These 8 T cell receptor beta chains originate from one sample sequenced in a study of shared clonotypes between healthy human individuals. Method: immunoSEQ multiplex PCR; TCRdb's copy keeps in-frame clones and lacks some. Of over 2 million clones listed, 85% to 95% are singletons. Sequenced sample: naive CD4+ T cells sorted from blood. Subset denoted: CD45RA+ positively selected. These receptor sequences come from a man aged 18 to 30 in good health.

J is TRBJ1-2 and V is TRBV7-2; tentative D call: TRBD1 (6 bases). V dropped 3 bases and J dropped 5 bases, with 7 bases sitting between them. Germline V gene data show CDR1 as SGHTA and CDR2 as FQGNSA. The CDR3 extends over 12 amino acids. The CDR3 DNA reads TGTGCCAGCAGCTTCACAGGGTATGGCTACACCTTC. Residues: CASSFTGYGYTF.

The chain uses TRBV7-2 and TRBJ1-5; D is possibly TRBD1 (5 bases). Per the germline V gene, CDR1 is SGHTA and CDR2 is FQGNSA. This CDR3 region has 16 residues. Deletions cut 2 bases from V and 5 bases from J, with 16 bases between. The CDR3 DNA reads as TGTGCCAGCAGCTTAAATGGTCAGGGCCCCTATCAGCCCCAGCATTTT. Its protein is CASSLNGQGPYQPQHF.

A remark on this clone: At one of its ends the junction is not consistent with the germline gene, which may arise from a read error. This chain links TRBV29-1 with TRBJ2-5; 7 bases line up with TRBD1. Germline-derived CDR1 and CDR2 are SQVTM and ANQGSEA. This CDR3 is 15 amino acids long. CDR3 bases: TGCAGCGTTCAAGAGACAGGGATCAACCAAGAGACCCAGTACTTC. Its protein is CSVQETGINQETQYF.

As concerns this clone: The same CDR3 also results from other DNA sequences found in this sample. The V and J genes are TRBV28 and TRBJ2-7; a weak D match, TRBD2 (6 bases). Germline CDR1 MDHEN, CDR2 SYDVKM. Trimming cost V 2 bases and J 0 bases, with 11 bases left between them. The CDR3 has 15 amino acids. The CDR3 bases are TGTGCCAGCAGTTTAGGGGGGTCGAGCTCCTACGAGCAGTACTTC. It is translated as CASSLGGSSSYEQYF.

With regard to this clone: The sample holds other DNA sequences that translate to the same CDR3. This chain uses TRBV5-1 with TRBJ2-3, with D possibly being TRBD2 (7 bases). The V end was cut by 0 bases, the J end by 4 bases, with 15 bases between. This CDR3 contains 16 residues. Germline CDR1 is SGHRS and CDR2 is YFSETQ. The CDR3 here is CASSLALAGAADTQYF. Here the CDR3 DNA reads TGCGCCAGCAGCTTGGCCTTGGCGGGGGCCGCAGATACGCAGTATTTT. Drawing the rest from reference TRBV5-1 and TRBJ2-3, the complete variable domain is KAGVTQTPRYLIKTRGQQVTLSCSPISGHRSVSWYQQTPGQGLQFLFEYFSETQRNKGNFPGRFSGRQFSNSRSEMNVSTLELGDSALYLCASSLALAGAADTQYFGPGTRLTVL.

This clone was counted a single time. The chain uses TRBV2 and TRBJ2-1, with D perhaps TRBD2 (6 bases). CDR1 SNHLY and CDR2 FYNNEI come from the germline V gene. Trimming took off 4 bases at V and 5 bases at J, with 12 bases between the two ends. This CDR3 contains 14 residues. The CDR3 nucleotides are TGTGCCAGCAGTGGGGGGGTCCCTAACAATGAGCAGTTCTTC. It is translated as CASSGGVPNNEQFF.

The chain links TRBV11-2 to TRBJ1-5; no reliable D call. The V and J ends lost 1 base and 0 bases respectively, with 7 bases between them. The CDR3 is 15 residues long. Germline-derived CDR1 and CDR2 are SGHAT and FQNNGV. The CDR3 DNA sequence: TGTGCCAGCAGCTTAGGACAACATAGCAATCAGCCCCAGCATTTT. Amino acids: CASSLGQHSNQPQHF.

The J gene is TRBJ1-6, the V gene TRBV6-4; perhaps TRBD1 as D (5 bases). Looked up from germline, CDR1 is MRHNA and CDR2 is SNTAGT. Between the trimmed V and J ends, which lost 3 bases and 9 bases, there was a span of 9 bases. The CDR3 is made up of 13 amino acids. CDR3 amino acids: CASSEGRASPLHF. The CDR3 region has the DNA TGTGCCAGCAGTGAGGGCAGGGCTTCACCCCTCCACTTT.